This entry concerns a single T cell receptor (beta chain). What antigen it recognizes has not been identified. A read error may account for a junction end that differs from germline. This entry is derived from a study of shared clonotypes between healthy human individuals (dated by TCRdb to 2018 to 2020). With regard to the full study: The cohort comprised a couple of women and a few men aged 18 to 49 years. Per donor, three plates each were used for CD4 naive and CD4 memory, two for CD8 naive, and one for CD8 memory. To estimate repertoire size and how much clonotypes are shared between individuals, the study performed deep sequencing of blood TCR repertoires from a few healthy adults. To increase sequencing depth and limit assay-specific biases, TCR repertoire library preparation and sequencing were carried out by different laboratories using diverse techniques. Each donor's leukapheresis produced roughly between roughly 0.9 and 8.9 billion PBMCs.

Using the deep immunoSEQ assay, multiplex PCR amplified TCR CDR3 regions from genomic DNA. Extracted genomic DNA from each cell subset was spread evenly across all wells of several immunoSEQ 96-well plates, with each plate serving as a replicate. For sorted subsets, about 220 ng of genomic DNA, equivalent to roughly 30,000 T cell genomes, went into each replicate PCR. Purified libraries were quantified with a Qubit 3.0 fluorometer, sized on a Bioanalyzer 2100, and re-quantified with the KAPA Library Quantification kit. Every immunoSEQ 96-well plate was sequenced on a separate single-read 150-cycle Illumina NextSeq 550 flow cell. The paper's processing steps were these. Because the immunoSEQ output held only junctional sequences and lacked quality scores, the filtering could not match the filtering applied to full-length reads. To assign V/J genes and CDR3, sequences were annotated using PyIR, a Python wrapper for IgBLAST v1.9, with IMGT germline references. Reads were filtered out if the reads had weak V/J assignments (E-value above 1e-6), no CDR3, stop codons, out-of-frame junctions, or ambiguous translated residues. V3J clonotypes were defined as sequences sharing the same inferred V gene, J gene, and CDR3 amino acid sequence. The percentage overlap between two repertoires was calculated by dividing the number of shared unique clonotypes by the size of the smaller repertoire. RTK rarefaction, the Chao1 estimator, and Recon v2.1 estimates of unobserved clonotypes were used to assess repertoire richness. OLGA was used to compute generation probabilities for all TCRbeta clonotypes that the gDNA method yielded from a handful of donors. The source is immuneACCESS, and TCRdb retained only in-frame sequences with V and J called. Part of the clones is not carried over; for the studies checked, unresolved V genes explain less than half of this, and the remainder is unexplained. V, J and clone size were drawn from that table, and D and trimming were deduced from the DNA. A total of just over 2,000,000 clones appear in this sample, 85% to 95% of them only once. More than 0.1% of the sample is in the top ten clones.

Findings and caveats that apply to the study as a whole: Compared with non-shared clonotypes, clonotypes shared by all four sorted-subset donors had higher generation probabilities. Pairwise subsampling indicated that sequencing depth was expected to affect the degree of clonotype sharing among donors. Rarefaction of sorted-subset datasets indicated incomplete sequencing despite the large sequencing depth. The genetic and exposure-history diversity represented was limited by the small number of donors. Sampling was restricted to blood, and TCR repertoires in tissues likely differ from the TCR repertoires found in blood. When several donors were compared, the shared fraction of clonotypes was 5% to 6.5% for naive CD4, more than 3% for naive CD8, 2.3% for memory CD4, and 0.4% for memory CD8. Estimated clonotype richness was generally larger for naive than for memory subsets.

The CDR3 runs 14 residues from the cysteine to the phenylalanine. The DNA shown is the 42-base CDR3, in frame from base 1. The germline V gene (reference sequence) specifies SSHAT as CDR1 and FNYEAQ as CDR2. The donors were healthy, HIV-negative adults with no recently reported acute infections or vaccinations. Every donor was a Caucasian adult residing in Nashville, Tennessee, USA. CD4+ T cells were enriched through magnetic negative selection, after which naive cells were positively selected on CD45RA and the remaining negative fraction served as the memory subset. Blood was obtained by leukapheresis, after which PBMCs were separated by Ficoll-Histopaque density gradient centrifugation and cryopreserved in liquid nitrogen vapor phase. Analytical flow cytometry was used to check the purity and quantity of every magnetically sorted T cell population. Each sorted fraction had its genomic DNA isolated and then quantified by UV absorbance on a Nanodrop 2000c.

The V gene is TRBV7-7 and the J gene is TRBJ2-5; the central 9 bases match TRBD1. Input material: naive CD4+ T cells sorted from blood. The cell subset or site label corresponds to: CD45RA+ positively selected. The clonotype comes from a man between 18 and 29 years old in good health. The DNA sequence reads TGTGCTAGCAGCCTACAGGGGGCTGGAGAGACCCAGTACTTC. Translated, this is CASSLQGAGETQYF.